Below, 20 T cell receptor beta chains from the same sample are listed, as sequenced in a study of read filtering for tumor transcriptome and immune sequencing. Molecular barcoded adaptors covering alpha/delta and beta/gamma chains were used on about 0.4 ug RNA. A single record per CDR3 protein comes from TCRdb applying MiXCR to the reads. Of some 140,000 distinct CDR3 sequences in the sample, less than 15% are singletons; the top ten hold under 9%. What was sequenced was a population of CD138-negative cells sorted from bone marrow. Receptors were obtained from a donor at least 40 years old with multiple myeloma.

As DNA, the CDR3 is TGTGCCAGCAGCTCCCCGGAGGGAACAGATACGCAGTATTTT. It encodes CASSSPEGTDTQYF. V gene TRBV11-2 combines with J gene TRBJ2-3, with D possibly TRBD2 on 6 matching bases. The CDR3 totals 14 residues. V gave up 4 bases and J gave up 3 bases, with 11 bases separating them. Germline assignment: CDR1 SGHAT and CDR2 FQNNGV.

This chain joins TRBV7-3 and TRBJ2-2; D not resolved. The germline CDR1 and CDR2 sequences are SGHTA and FQGTGA. Trimming cost V 4 bases and J 0 bases, with 12 bases left between them. The CDR3 extends over 16 amino acids. Here the CDR3 reads CASSSAWTTNTGELFF. The CDR3 DNA follows: TGTGCCAGCAGCTCAGCATGGACCACGAACACCGGGGAGCTGTTTTTT. The whole variable domain, filled in from reference TRBV7-3 and TRBJ2-2, reads GAGVSQTPSNKVTEKGKYVELRCDPISGHTALYWYRQSLGQGPEFLIYFQGTGAADDSGLPNDRFFAVRPEGSVSTLKIQRTERGDSAVYLCASSSAWTTNTGELFFGEGSRLTVL.

This clonotype was observed many times. This rearrangement joins TRBV21-1 to TRBJ2-1. TRBV21-1 constitutes a pseudogene. The CDR3 spans 10 residues. The CDR3 sequence is CASRRNEQFF. The CDR3 DNA reads as TGTGCTTCACGTCGCAATGAGCAGTTCTTC.

This clonotype has ten or more counts. CDR3 amino acids: CASTRRYFQNLEQFF. The CDR3 nucleotides read TGTGCCAGTACCAGAAGGTACTTTCAAAATCTCGAGCAGTTCTTC. The rearrangement uses TRBV19 and TRBJ2-1; unclear D gene. V lost 7 bases and J 10 bases, leaving 23 bases between the germline ends. This CDR3 is 15 amino acids long. The germline V gene has CDR1 LNHDA and CDR2 SQIVND (reference sequence).

On this clonotype itself: A much larger clone differs from this one at a single base, so this may be a read error. CDR3: CASSERGNGQFF. CDR3 nucleotides: TGCGCCAGCAGCGAGAGGGGCAATGGGCAGTTCTTC. The gene calls are TRBV10-1 and TRBJ2-1, with D perhaps assigned TRBD1 or TRBD2 (5 bases each). This CDR3 contains 12 residues. Germline values: CDR1 WNHNN, CDR2 SYGVQD (reference sequence).

This clonotype has more than one count but fewer than ten. It may be a read error: a sequence one base away is much more abundant. The gene calls are TRBV6-2 or TRBV6-3 and TRBJ2-1; possibly TRBD2 for D (6 bases). CDR1 is MNHEY and CDR2 is SVGEGT in the germline V gene. This CDR3 region has 15 residues. The CDR3 DNA sequence: TGTGCCAGCAGCGCCCGGGACTTGAAGAACAATGGGCAGTTCTTC. The encoded protein is CASSARDLKNNGQFF.

Regarding this clonotype: One junction end disagrees with the germline gene, perhaps due to a read error. The chain carries TRBV27 and TRBJ2-3, with 9 nucleotides matching TRBD1. The germline V gene encodes CDR1 MNHEY and CDR2 SMNVEV (reference sequence). The CDR3 loop spans 14 amino acids. The CDR3 is CASSAGTGRDRQYF. In DNA, the CDR3 is TGTGCCAGCAGTGCGGGGACAGGGAGGGATAGGCAGTATTTT.

Ten or more counts support this clonotype. J is TRBJ2-6 and V is TRBV5-1; D remains unclear. The V end lost 0 bases, the J end lost 1 base, and 8 bases lay between the germline ends. Germline assignment: CDR1 SGHRS and CDR2 YFSETQ. This CDR3 spans 16 amino acids. The CDR3 loop reads CASSLAGVSGANVLTF. The CDR3 nucleotides are TGCGCCAGCAGCTTGGCCGGAGTTTCTGGGGCCAACGTCCTGACTTTC. The whole variable domain, remainder taken from reference TRBV5-1 and TRBJ2-6, is KAGVTQTPRYLIKTRGQQVTLSCSPISGHRSVSWYQQTPGQGLQFLFEYFSETQRNKGNFPGRFSGRQFSNSRSEMNVSTLELGDSALYLCASSLAGVSGANVLTFGAGSRLTVL.

In its sample, this clonotype was seen many times. The rearrangement joins TRBV6-2 or TRBV6-3 to TRBJ1-1, with a weak D call TRBD1 (5 bases). CDR3 length: 13 amino acids. V was clipped by 6 bases and J by 6 bases, with 14 bases between them. Germline CDR1 reads MNHEY; CDR2 reads SVGEGT. Written as DNA, the CDR3 is TGTGCCAGCAGCCGGGAGGGGTTCGCTGAAGCTTTCTTT. It yields the protein CASSREGFAEAFF.

This clonotype has at least ten counts. This chain joins TRBV19 and TRBJ1-1; TRBD1 agrees at 7 bases. In germline, CDR1 is LNHDA, CDR2 SQIVND (reference sequence). V lost 10 bases to trimming and J lost 1 base; unmatched junction nucleotides: 21. The CDR3 loop spans 18 amino acids. The CDR3: CATLPGPQGFLSNTEAFF. CDR3 nucleotide sequence: TGTGCCACCCTTCCCGGCCCACAGGGGTTTCTATCGAACACTGAAGCTTTCTTT. Full variable domain (remainder filled in from reference TRBV19 and TRBJ1-1): DGGITQSPKYLFRKEGQNVTLSCEQNLNHDAMYWYRQDPGQGLRLIYYSQIVNDFQKGDIAEGYSVSREKKESFPLTVTSAQKNPTAFYLCATLPGPQGFLSNTEAFFGQGTRLTVV.

This clonotype has a handful of counts. The V and J genes are TRBV12-3 or TRBV12-4 and TRBJ2-5; 14 nucleotides match TRBD2. With V trimmed by 6 bases and J by 5 bases, 8 bases remained unmatched. There are 16 residues in the CDR3. In DNA form, the CDR3 reads TGTGCCAGCAGCACCACCGGGACTAGCGGGAGTGAGACCCAGTACTTC. Its translation: CASSTTGTSGSETQYF.

A remark on this clonotype: With a much larger clone just one base away, this may be a read error. The chain is built from TRBV20-1 and TRBJ2-2; D is possibly TRBD1 or TRBD2 (5 bases each). The germline V gene has CDR1 DFQATT and CDR2 SNEGSKA (reference sequence). CDR3 size: 13 residues. This chain's CDR3 is CSARDGGAGELVF. The CDR3 bases are TGCAGTGCTAGAGATGGTGGGGCCGGGGAGCTGGTTTTT.

This clonotype was seen a handful of times. The J gene is TRBJ1-5, the V gene TRBV18; 8 bases line up with TRBD1. V lost 6 bases and J lost 5; bases outside the gene matches: 3. Germline V lookup: CDR1 KGHSH, CDR2 LQKENI. The CDR3 has 13 residues. The CDR3 loop is CASSLDRDQPQHF. CDR3 nucleotides: TGTGCCAGCTCCTTGGACAGGGATCAGCCCCAGCATTTT.

The chain employs TRBV20-1 and TRBJ2-1; 10 bases line up with TRBD2. The germline gives CDR1 DFQATT, CDR2 SNEGSKA (reference sequence). The CDR3 sequence is 17 residues long. After removal of 1 base from V and 0 bases from J, the junction contained 6 bases not matched to a gene. The CDR3 loop reads CSARGTSGTSSYNEQFF. Written as DNA, the CDR3 is TGCAGTGCTAGAGGGACTAGCGGCACTAGCTCCTACAATGAGCAGTTCTTC.

This clonotype has a count of ten or more. The gene calls are TRBV5-1 and TRBJ2-6; D uncertain. Per germline, CDR1 SGHRS and CDR2 YFSETQ. V was pared by 5 bases and J by 0 bases, with 9 bases between. This CDR3 has 15 residues. The CDR3: CASRAFLSGANVLTF. As DNA, the CDR3 is TGCGCCAGCAGGGCCTTCCTCTCTGGGGCCAACGTCCTGACTTTC.

This clonotype was counted many times. CDR3 nucleotide sequence: TGTGCCTGGACCGTACAACAGGGCCCGTCATTTGGCTACACCTTC. This sequence encodes CAWTVQQGPSFGYTF. The V gene is TRBV30, the J gene TRBJ1-2; TRBD1 is a possible D gene (6 bases). The length of the CDR3 is 15 residues. Germline V lookup: CDR1 GTSNPN, CDR2 SVGIG (reference sequence). The V end was cut by 4 bases, the J end by 7 bases, with 22 bases between.

This clonotype was recorded at least ten times. The chain recombines TRBV29-1 with TRBJ2-5, with D possibly matching TRBD1 (5 bases). CDR1 is SQVTM, CDR2 ANQGSEA, per germline. Trimming took off 5 bases at V and 2 bases at J, with 12 bases between the two ends. The CDR3 is 13 amino acids. CDR3 protein: CSVLTGIQETQYF. The CDR3 DNA sequence: TGCAGCGTTCTTACAGGAATACAAGAGACCCAGTACTTC.

This clonotype was seen repeatedly, ten times or more. The chain employs TRBV7-9 and TRBJ2-7; D possibly uses TRBD1 or TRBD2 (5 bases each). The germline gives CDR1 SEHNR, CDR2 FQNEAQ (reference sequence). The CDR3 has 16 residues. V was clipped by 0 bases and J by 3 bases, with 15 bases between them. The CDR3 is CASSLASGLVIYEQYF. The CDR3 bases are TGTGCCAGCAGCTTAGCGTCGGGGCTAGTAATCTACGAGCAGTACTTC. The variable domain in full, with the rest retrieved from reference TRBV7-9 and TRBJ2-7, is DTGVSQNPRHKITKRGQNVTFRCDPISEHNRLYWYRQTLGQGPEFLTYFQNEAQLEKSRLLSDRFSAERPKGSFSTLEIQRTEQGDSAMYLCASSLASGLVIYEQYFGPGTRLTVT.

The chain is built from TRBV5-1 and TRBJ1-2; D is unresolved. From germline, CDR1 is SGHRS and CDR2 YFSETQ. The length of the CDR3 is 15 residues. V was clipped by 4 bases and J by 4 bases, with 17 bases between them. The CDR3 here is CASSPTRTGSYGYTF. CDR3 nucleotides: TGCGCCAGCAGCCCCACCCGGACCGGATCCTATGGCTACACCTTC.

Notes on this clonotype: This clone may be a read error of a much larger clone one base away. The V call is TRBV12-3 or TRBV12-4, the J call TRBJ1-1; TRBD1 matches 9 bases. The length of the CDR3 is 14 residues. The junction had 8 bases not matched to a gene; V was cut back by 7 bases and J by 5 bases. CDR3 coding DNA: TGTGCCAGCACCACACAGGGGGCGTCGACTGAAGCTTTCTTT. The encoded protein is CASTTQGASTEAFF.